This T cell receptor beta chain stems from a study of blood T cell repertoires in COVID-19. Study overall: Acute and convalescent COVID-19 samples came from the United States, Italy and Spain. T cells, B-cell-depleted T cells, or PBMCs provided the cDNA or gDNA that served as material.

Germline V lookup: CDR1 SGHTA, CDR2 FQGTGA. V lost 5 bases, J lost 2 bases, and 10 bases stayed unmatched. The CDR3 is 17 residues long. Study processing details: For nucleated cells, counts were estimated from reference gene primer amplification. Measured with immunoSEQ multiplex PCR; TCRdb has only the in-frame clones, and not every one. For V, J and clone size, that table is used; D and trimming come from the DNA. This sample has 70,000 or so clones, with 86% found just once. This sequence was found in a man aged 30 to 45 with acute or convalescent COVID-19. The sequencing input was peripheral blood. The chain has TRBV7-3 and TRBJ2-1, with 9 bases identical to TRBD2. The CDR3: CASSLGRREGAYNEQFF. CDR3 sequence (DNA): TGTGCCAGCAGCCTGGGCCGGCGGGAGGGGGCCTACAATGAGCAGTTCTTC.